The rows below give T cell receptor beta chains drawn from one sample of a study of blood T cell repertoires in COVID-19. Produced via immunoSEQ multiplex PCR; TCRdb's table is partial and in-frame only. Of over 11,000 clones listed, 90% are singletons. Sequenced: peripheral blood. The receptors come from a human donor in a cohort sampled during active COVID-19. Each CDR3 is given with its conserved first and last residue. D genes are given only for firm matches. The size of a clone is reported for some rows only, either as once, few or many, or as a class for expanded clones.

j_call	d_call	cdr3_length	v_call	clone_size	cdr3_nt	cdr3_aa
TRBJ1-2	TRBD1	15	TRBV18	once	TGTGCCAGCTCACCCCAGGGGGAAGCTAACTATGGCTACACCTTC	CASSPQGEANYGYTF
TRBJ1-6	.	13	TRBV29-1	.	TGCAGCGTTGGAGAACTAGAGAGTTCACCCCTCCACTTT	CSVGELESSPLHF
TRBJ2-5	.	13	TRBV5-1	.	TGCGCCAGCAGCTTGTTTGCGCAAGAGACCCAGTACTTC	CASSLFAQETQYF
TRBJ2-1	TRBD2	15	TRBV3-1/TRBV3-2	.	TGTGCCAGCAGGAAGACTAGCGGGCAAAACAATGAGCAGTTCTTC	CASRKTSGQNNEQFF
TRBJ2-1	TRBD1	14	TRBV5-1	once	TGCGCCAGCAGCGGGGACAGGGGATACAATGAGCAGTTCTTC	CASSGDRGYNEQFF
TRBJ2-7	TRBD2	15	TRBV7-9	.	TGTGCCAGCAGCTTAGGGACTAGCGGACTTTACGAGCAGTACTTC	CASSLGTSGLYEQYF
TRBJ1-2	.	14	TRBV11-2	.	TGTGCCAGCAGCTTAGGTGCGGGGGCGGACGGCTACACCTTC	CASSLGAGADGYTF
TRBJ2-5	.	15	TRBV19	.	TGTGCCAGTAGTCTTTCCGGGACATTCCAAGAGACCCAGTACTTC	CASSLSGTFQETQYF
TRBJ2-7	TRBD1	14	TRBV7-9	.	TGTGCCAGCAGCTTAGCCGGGACAGGGGGCGAGCAGTACTTC	CASSLAGTGGEQYF
TRBJ2-1	TRBD2	15	TRBV5-4	.	TGTGCCAGCAGCTTGCTAGCGGGGTTGCACAATGAGCAGTTCTTC	CASSLLAGLHNEQFF
TRBJ2-3	.	17	TRBV4-3	.	TGCGCCAGCAGCCAAGAGGGCCCAGGGGGGATGGGAGATACGCAGTATTTT	CASSQEGPGGMGDTQYF